A single sample gave rise to the 4 T cell receptor beta chains below, sequenced in a study of cytomegalovirus exposure and HLA in healthy donors. It was with 60 Vbeta and 13 Jbeta primers that the PCR ran. Here immunoSEQ multiplex PCR was the method, and the copy in TCRdb shows in-frame clones only, minus some. The sample contains approximately 150,000 clones, 61% of which appear only once. What was sequenced was PBMCs. The source is a male donor in good health and CMV-seronegative.

This clone was observed a handful of times. The chain recombines TRBV7-3 with TRBJ2-1; 8 nucleotides agree with TRBD1. The V gene's germline CDR1 is SGHTA and CDR2 FQGTGA. The CDR3 is 15 amino acids. The trim removed 5 bases at V and 5 bases at J, leaving 8 bases unmatched. As DNA, the CDR3 is TGTGCCAGCAGCGCACAGGGGGATGTCGACAATGAGCAGTTCTTC. This encodes CASSAQGDVDNEQFF.

The chain has TRBV6-4 and TRBJ2-3; a possible D gene is TRBD2 (6 bases). Trimming shortened V by 5 bases and J by 2 bases, and 14 bases separated the two germline ends. The germline gives CDR1 MRHNA, CDR2 SNTAGT. CDR3 length equals 15 residues. The CDR3 loop reads CASSSGGSDTDTQYF. As DNA, the CDR3 is TGTGCCAGCAGTTCCGGGGGATCCGACACAGATACGCAGTATTTT.

The chain couples TRBV29-1 to TRBJ1-1, with unresolved D. This CDR3 is built from 11 residues. Trimming pared 4 bases from V and 5 bases from J, leaving 8 bases between. CDR1 is SQVTM and CDR2 is ANQGSEA in the germline V gene. The CDR3 DNA sequence: TGCAGCGTTGTGAGTTGGACTGAAGCTTTCTTT. Its translation is CSVVSWTEAFF. Based on the CDR3 plus reference TRBV29-1 and TRBJ1-1, the full variable domain is SAVISQKPSRDICQRGTSLTIQCQVDSQVTMMFWYRQQPGQSLTLIATANQGSEATYESGFVIDKFPISRPNLTFSTLTVSNMSPEDSSIYLCSVVSWTEAFFGQGTRLTVV.

V and J are TRBV7-3 and TRBJ1-1, with 8 bases aligning to TRBD1. Trimming took 10 bases from V and 2 from J; bases not matched to a gene: 6. The CDR3 totals 13 residues. From germline, CDR1 is SGHTA and CDR2 FQGTGA. The CDR3 protein is CATGTGANTEAFF. The DNA of the CDR3 is TGTGCCACCGGGACAGGAGCCAACACTGAAGCTTTCTTT. The full variable domain, with the rest looked up from reference TRBV7-3 and TRBJ1-1, is GAGVSQTPSNKVTEKGKYVELRCDPISGHTALYWYRQSLGQGPEFLIYFQGTGAADDSGLPNDRFFAVRPEGSVSTLKIQRTERGDSAVYLCATGTGANTEAFFGQGTRLTVV.